This T cell receptor beta chain was identified in a study of blood T cells in healthy people across ages. This clonotype has only a few counts. Each individual donor underwent a draw of ten milliliters of peripheral blood. Germline V gene sequence: CDR1 SQVTM, CDR2 ANQGSEA. V lost 8 bases, J lost 3 bases, and 13 bases lay in between. The CDR3 runs 13 residues. Sample-barcoded 5' priming and a J-beta primer mix drove a second PCR of roughly 7 to 11 cycles. Via MiXCR, TCRdb re-called the 5' RACE reads, giving one row per CDR3 protein. The sample lists over 450,000 distinct CDR3 sequences, under 30% seen once, with just over 8.5% in the top ten. These sequences were also reported in another study, on T cells of mothers and their children.

The sequence was collected from a boy aged 5-17 years in good health. The rearrangement uses TRBV29-1 and TRBJ1-4; unclear D gene. Input material: blood. The CDR3 reads CSFQDQANEKLFF. The CDR3 region has the DNA TGCAGCTTCCAGGATCAGGCTAATGAAAAACTGTTTTTT.